These T cell receptor beta chains were read from a single sample in a study of shared clonotypes between healthy human individuals. The assay was immunoSEQ multiplex PCR, and TCRdb's table has in-frame clones only and misses some. The sample has about 1.5 million clones; approximately 98% are singletons. Sequencing was performed on naive CD4+ T cells sorted from blood. The receptors originated from a man aged 25-40 years in good health. The CDR3 runs from the conserved cysteine through the conserved F or W. A D gene is named only where the DNA matches it firmly. Size tells how often a clone was seen (once, few, many) or the class of an expanded clone, and some rows leave it out.

>TRBJ2-3|-|TRBV13|-
CASSLIGGVSTDTQYF
TGTGCCAGCAGCTTAATAGGCGGGGTTAGCACAGATACGCAGTATTTT
>TRBJ2-1|-|TRBV19|TRBD2
CASSSLRTRNYNEQFF
TGTGCCAGTAGTAGCCTTCGGACTAGAAACTACAATGAGCAGTTCTTC
>TRBJ2-5|-|TRBV7-9|-
CATPAEQTQYF
TGTGCCACCCCAGCGGAACAGACCCAGTACTTC
>TRBJ1-5|-|TRBV27|-
CASSLSFSNQPQHF
TGTGCCAGCAGTTTATCCTTTTCGAATCAGCCCCAGCATTTT
>TRBJ1-3|-|TRBV30|-
CASQGHASSGNTIYF
TGTGCCTCCCAAGGGCACGCGAGCTCTGGAAACACCATATATTTT
>TRBJ2-5|-|TRBV28|-
CASSSPRREQETQYF
TGTGCCAGCAGTTCGCCCAGGCGGGAACAAGAGACCCAGTACTTC
>TRBJ2-5|-|TRBV11-2|-
CASSLAGPETQYF
TGTGCCAGCAGCTTAGCAGGTCCGGAGACCCAGTACTTC
>TRBJ2-2|-|TRBV7-3|-
CASSLTGAGELFF
TGTGCCAGCAGCTTAACTGGGGCCGGGGAGCTGTTTTTT
>TRBJ2-7|-|TRBV7-9|TRBD2
CASSRREGKSYEQYF
TGTGCCAGCAGTCGTCGGGAGGGAAAATCCTACGAGCAGTACTTC
>TRBJ2-5|-|TRBV5-1|-
CASSLRQIQETQYF
TGCGCCAGCAGCTTGCGCCAGATACAAGAGACCCAGTACTTC
>TRBJ2-7|-|TRBV7-9|-
CASSTGRSSYEQYF
TGTGCCAGCAGCACGGGAAGGAGCTCCTACGAGCAGTACTTC
>TRBJ2-7|-|TRBV9|-
CASSVEGQSAEQYF
TGTGCCAGCAGCGTAGAGGGACAATCTGCCGAGCAGTACTTC
>TRBJ2-7|-|TRBV7-9|-
CASSFRDRSYEQYF
TGTGCCAGCAGTTTCCGCGACAGGTCCTACGAGCAGTACTTC
>TRBJ1-4|-|TRBV5-1|-
CASSLIYQGDEKLFF
TGCGCCAGCAGCTTAATATACCAGGGAGATGAAAAACTGTTTTTT
>TRBJ2-4|-|TRBV6-4|TRBD2
CASSEMAGDIQYF
TGTGCCAGCAGTGAGATGGCGGGGGACATTCAGTACTTC
>TRBJ2-2|-|TRBV6-1|-
CASRIYRNTGELFF
TGTGCCAGCAGAATTTACAGGAACACCGGGGAGCTGTTTTTT
>TRBJ2-3|-|TRBV29-1|TRBD1
CSVGTGGYPSTDTQYF
TGCAGCGTGGGGACAGGGGGTTACCCTAGCACAGATACGCAGTATTTT
>TRBJ2-7|-|TRBV10-3|TRBD2
CATKGTSGVYEQYF
TGTGCCACGAAAGGGACTAGCGGAGTCTACGAGCAGTACTTC
>TRBJ1-5|-|TRBV11-2|-
CASSWDINQPQHF
TGTGCCAGCAGCTGGGACATCAATCAGCCCCAGCATTTT
>TRBJ2-7|-|TRBV7-7|-
CASSLAFDYEQYF
TGTGCTAGCAGCTTAGCGTTTGACTACGAGCAGTACTTC
>TRBJ2-2|-|TRBV7-7|TRBD1
CASSLDRGNTGELFF
TGTGCCAGCAGCTTAGACAGGGGGAACACCGGGGAGCTGTTTTTT
>TRBJ2-3|-|TRBV18|-
CASSHNPGPSTDTQYF
TGTGCCAGCTCACATAACCCTGGGCCAAGCACAGATACGCAGTATTTT
>TRBJ2-7|-|TRBV9|-
CASSVGGKYEQYF
TGTGCCAGCAGCGTAGGGGGAAAATACGAGCAGTACTTC
>TRBJ2-1|-|TRBV19|TRBD2
CASSILGGTSSVHNEQFF
TGTGCCAGTAGTATCTTAGGGGGGACTAGCAGCGTCCACAATGAGCAGTTCTTC
>TRBJ2-3|-|TRBV18|TRBD2
CASSPTSGRAPGDTQYF
TGTGCCAGCTCACCCACCAGCGGGAGGGCCCCGGGAGATACGCAGTATTTT
>TRBJ2-7|once|TRBV28|-
CASSLFSGPGEQYF
TGTGCCAGCAGTTTATTTTCGGGTCCCGGGGAGCAGTACTTC
>TRBJ1-1|-|TRBV7-2|-
CASSLQSLREAFF
TGTGCCAGCAGCCTCCAGAGCCTCCGGGAAGCTTTCTTT
>TRBJ2-5|-|TRBV2|TRBD1
CASSEALQGAGETQYF
TGTGCCAGCAGTGAAGCGCTTCAGGGGGCGGGAGAGACCCAGTACTTC
>TRBJ2-3|-|TRBV2|TRBD1
CASSILGQGGIDTQYF
TGTGCCAGCAGTATCCTAGGACAGGGGGGGATAGATACGCAGTATTTT
>TRBJ2-7|-|TRBV9|-
CASSVGVYSYEQYF
TGTGCCAGCAGCGTAGGGGTTTACTCCTACGAGCAGTACTTC
>TRBJ2-7|-|TRBV5-1|-
CASSPQWSSYEQYF
TGCGCCAGCAGCCCTCAGTGGAGCTCCTACGAGCAGTACTTC
>TRBJ1-5|-|TRBV29-1|-
CRGALDQPQHF
TGCAGGGGGGCTCTTGATCAGCCCCAGCATTTT
>TRBJ2-3|-|TRBV30|-
CAWSVSTDTQYF
TGTGCCTGGTCAGTTAGCACAGATACGCAGTATTTT
>TRBJ2-3|-|TRBV18|-
CASSPPPQADTQYF
TGTGCCAGCTCACCACCGCCCCAGGCAGATACGCAGTATTTT
>TRBJ1-5|-|TRBV23-1|-
CASSQTWGVQPQHF
TGCGCCAGCAGTCAAACATGGGGGGTTCAGCCCCAGCATTTT
>TRBJ2-7|-|TRBV6-1|-
CASSRQFGGNEQYF
TGTGCCAGCTCACGACAGTTCGGAGGCAACGAGCAGTACTTC
>TRBJ2-7|-|TRBV10-3|TRBD2
CAISPLAASYEQYF
TGTGCCATCAGTCCACTAGCGGCATCCTACGAGCAGTACTTC
>TRBJ1-1|-|TRBV28|TRBD1
CASSSGQGSAEAFF
TGTGCCAGCAGTTCCGGACAGGGCTCGGCTGAAGCTTTCTTT
>TRBJ1-5|-|TRBV4-1|-
CASSQPGYSNQPQHF
TGCGCCAGCAGCCAACCGGGGTATAGCAATCAGCCCCAGCATTTT
>TRBJ2-7|once|TRBV5-1|TRBD2
CASSFAGAYEQYF
TGCGCCAGCAGCTTTGCGGGGGCCTACGAGCAGTACTTC
>TRBJ1-1|once|TRBV29-1|TRBD1
CSSRTGPTEAFF
TGCAGCTCCCGGACAGGGCCCACTGAAGCTTTCTTT
>TRBJ1-2|-|TRBV9|TRBD1
CASSPGTDYGYTF
TGTGCCAGCAGCCCCGGGACAGACTATGGCTACACCTTC